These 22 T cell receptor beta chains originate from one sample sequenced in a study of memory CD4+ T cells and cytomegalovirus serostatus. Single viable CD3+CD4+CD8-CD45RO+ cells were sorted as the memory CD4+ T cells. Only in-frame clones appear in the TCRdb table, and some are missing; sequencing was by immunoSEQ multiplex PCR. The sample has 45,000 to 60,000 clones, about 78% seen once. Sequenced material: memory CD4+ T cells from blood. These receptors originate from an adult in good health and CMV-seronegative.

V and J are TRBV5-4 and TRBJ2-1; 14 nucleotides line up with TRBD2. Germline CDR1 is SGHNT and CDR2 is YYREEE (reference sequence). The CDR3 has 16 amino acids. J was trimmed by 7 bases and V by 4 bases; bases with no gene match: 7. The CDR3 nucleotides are TGTGCCAGCAGCGTATGGACTAGCGGGAGGAGTAATGAGCAGTTCTTC. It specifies CASSVWTSGRSNEQFF. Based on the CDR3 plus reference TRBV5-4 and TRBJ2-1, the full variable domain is ETGVTQSPTHLIKTRGQQVTLRCSSQSGHNTVSWYQQALGQGPQFIFQYYREEENGRGNFPPRFSGLQFPNYSSELNVNALELDDSALYLCASSVWTSGRSNEQFFGPGTRLTVL.

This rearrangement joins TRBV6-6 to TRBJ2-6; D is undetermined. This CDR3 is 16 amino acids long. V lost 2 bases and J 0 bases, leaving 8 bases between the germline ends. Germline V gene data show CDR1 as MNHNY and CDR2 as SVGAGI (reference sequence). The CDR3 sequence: CASSYNPRSGANVLTF. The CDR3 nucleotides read TGTGCCAGCAGTTACAATCCACGCTCTGGGGCCAACGTCCTGACTTTC.

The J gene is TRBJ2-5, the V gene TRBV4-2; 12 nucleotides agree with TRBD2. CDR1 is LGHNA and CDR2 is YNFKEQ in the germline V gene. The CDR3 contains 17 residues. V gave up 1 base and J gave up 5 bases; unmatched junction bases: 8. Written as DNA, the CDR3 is TGTGCCAGCAGCCAAGGGGCTAGCGGGAGGGCCGGGGAGACCCAGTACTTC. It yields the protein CASSQGASGRAGETQYF.

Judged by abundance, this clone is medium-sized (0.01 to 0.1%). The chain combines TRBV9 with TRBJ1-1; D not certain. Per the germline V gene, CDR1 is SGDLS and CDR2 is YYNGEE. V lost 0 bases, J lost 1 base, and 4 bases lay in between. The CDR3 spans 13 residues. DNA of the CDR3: TGTGCCAGCAGCGTAGAACAGAACACTGAAGCTTTCTTT. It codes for CASSVEQNTEAFF.

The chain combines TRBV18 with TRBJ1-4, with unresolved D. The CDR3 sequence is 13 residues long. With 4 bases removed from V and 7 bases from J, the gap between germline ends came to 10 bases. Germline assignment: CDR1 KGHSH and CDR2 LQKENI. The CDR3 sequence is CASSRARVEKLFF. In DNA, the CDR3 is TGTGCCAGCTCACGCGCCCGGGTTGAAAAACTGTTTTTT.

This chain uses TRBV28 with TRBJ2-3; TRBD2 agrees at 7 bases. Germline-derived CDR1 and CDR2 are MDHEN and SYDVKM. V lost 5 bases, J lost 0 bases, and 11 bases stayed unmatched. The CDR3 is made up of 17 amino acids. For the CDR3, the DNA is TGTGCCAGCAGTCCCTTACGCTTTAGCGGGAGCACAGATACGCAGTATTTT. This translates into CASSPLRFSGSTDTQYF.

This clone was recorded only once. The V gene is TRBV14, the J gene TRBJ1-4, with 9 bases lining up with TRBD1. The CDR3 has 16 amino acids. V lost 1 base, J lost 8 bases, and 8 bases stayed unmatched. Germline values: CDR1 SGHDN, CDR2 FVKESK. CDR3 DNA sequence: TGTGCCAGCAGCCAAGCTACAGGGACAGGGCGGGAAAAACTGTTTTTT. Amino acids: CASSQATGTGREKLFF.

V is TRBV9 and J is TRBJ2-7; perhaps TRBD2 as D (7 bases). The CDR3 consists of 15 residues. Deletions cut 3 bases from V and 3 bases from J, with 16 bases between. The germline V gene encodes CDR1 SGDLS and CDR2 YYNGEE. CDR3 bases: TGTGCCAGCAGCGAGGGGGAGGGTACCTACTACGAGCAGTACTTC. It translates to CASSEGEGTYYEQYF. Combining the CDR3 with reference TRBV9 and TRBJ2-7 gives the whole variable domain DSGVTQTPKHLITATGQRVTLRCSPRSGDLSVYWYQQSLDQGLQFLIQYYNGEERAKGNILERFSAQQFPDLHSELNLSSLELGDSALYFCASSEGEGTYYEQYFGPGTRLTVT.

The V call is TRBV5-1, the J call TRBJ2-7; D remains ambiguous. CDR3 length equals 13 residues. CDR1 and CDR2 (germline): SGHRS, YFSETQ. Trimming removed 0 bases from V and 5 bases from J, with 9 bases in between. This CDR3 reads CASSLAIYDEQYF. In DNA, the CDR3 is TGCGCCAGCAGCTTGGCCATTTACGACGAGCAGTACTTC.

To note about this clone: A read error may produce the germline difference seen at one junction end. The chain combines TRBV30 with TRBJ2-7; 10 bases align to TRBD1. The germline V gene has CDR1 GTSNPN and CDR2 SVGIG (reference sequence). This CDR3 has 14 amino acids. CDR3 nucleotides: TGTGCCTGGGGAACGGGACAGGGGCATTCATTTCGAGACTTC. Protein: CAWGTGQGHSFRDF.

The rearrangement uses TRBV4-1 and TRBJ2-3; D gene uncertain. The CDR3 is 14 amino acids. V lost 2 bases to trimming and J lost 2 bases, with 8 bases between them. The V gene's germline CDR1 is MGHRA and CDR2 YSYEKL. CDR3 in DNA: TGCGCCAGCAGCCAAAACACGCCCACAGATACGCAGTATTTT. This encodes CASSQNTPTDTQYF.

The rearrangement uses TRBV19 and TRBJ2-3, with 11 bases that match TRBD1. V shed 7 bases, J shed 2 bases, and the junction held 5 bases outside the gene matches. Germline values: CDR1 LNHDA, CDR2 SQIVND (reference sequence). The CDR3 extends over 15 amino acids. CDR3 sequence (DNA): TGTGCCAGTACCCGGGGACAGGGGGACACAGATACGCAGTATTTT. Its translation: CASTRGQGDTDTQYF.

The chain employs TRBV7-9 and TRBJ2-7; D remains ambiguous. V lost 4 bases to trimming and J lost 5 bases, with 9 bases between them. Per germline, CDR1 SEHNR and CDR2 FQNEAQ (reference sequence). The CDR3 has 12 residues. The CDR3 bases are TGTGCCAGCAGCTCCCGGACCCACGAGCAGTACTTC. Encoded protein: CASSSRTHEQYF.

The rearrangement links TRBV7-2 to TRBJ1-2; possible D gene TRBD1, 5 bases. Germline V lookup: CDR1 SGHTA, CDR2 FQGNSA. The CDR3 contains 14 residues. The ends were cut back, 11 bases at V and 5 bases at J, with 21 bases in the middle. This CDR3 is CAGGGGDGLYGYTF. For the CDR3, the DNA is TGTGCCGGCGGGGGGGGAGATGGTTTATATGGCTACACCTTC. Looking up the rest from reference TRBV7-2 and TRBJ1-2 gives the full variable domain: GAGVSQSPSNKVTEKGKDVELRCDPISGHTALYWYRQSLGQGLEFLIYFQGNSAPDKSGLPSDRFSAERTGGSVSTLTIQRTQQEDSAVYLCAGGGGDGLYGYTFGSGTRLTVV.

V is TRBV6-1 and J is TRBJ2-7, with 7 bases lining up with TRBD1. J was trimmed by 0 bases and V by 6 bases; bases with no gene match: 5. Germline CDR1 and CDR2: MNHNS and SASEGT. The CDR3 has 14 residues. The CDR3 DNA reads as TGTGCCAGCAGCGGGACAGCCTTCTCCTACGAGCAGTACTTC. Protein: CASSGTAFSYEQYF.

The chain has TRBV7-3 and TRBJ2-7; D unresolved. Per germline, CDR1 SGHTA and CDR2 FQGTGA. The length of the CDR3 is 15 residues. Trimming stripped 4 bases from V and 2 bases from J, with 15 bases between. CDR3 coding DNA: TGTGCCAGCAGCTCGTATCCGATGCCCACCTACGAGCAGTACTTC. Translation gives CASSSYPMPTYEQYF.

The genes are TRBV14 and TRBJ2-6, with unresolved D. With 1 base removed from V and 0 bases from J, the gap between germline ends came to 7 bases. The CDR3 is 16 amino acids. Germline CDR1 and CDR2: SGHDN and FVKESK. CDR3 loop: CASSQVRSSGANVLTF. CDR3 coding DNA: TGTGCCAGCAGCCAAGTAAGGAGCTCTGGGGCCAACGTCCTGACTTTC.

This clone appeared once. The CDR3 loop is CASGYGGLAEAFF. In DNA form, the CDR3 reads TGTGCTAGTGGTTACGGGGGTTTGGCTGAAGCTTTCTTT. The chain links TRBV12-5 to TRBJ1-1; possible D gene TRBD1, 5 bases. The CDR3 length is 13 residues. Germline V gene lookup returns CDR1 LGHNT and CDR2 FRNRAP. The germline V and J ends were trimmed by 4 bases and 6 bases, with 12 bases remaining between them.

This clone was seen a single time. CDR3 nucleotide sequence: TGTGCCAGCTCATCGGACAGGGCCGTGGAGACCCAGTACTTC. Translated: CASSSDRAVETQYF. The chain joins TRBV18 to TRBJ2-5; TRBD1 matches at 8 bases. Unmatched junction bases numbered 7, after V lost 5 bases and J lost 5 bases. The CDR3 sequence is 14 residues long. CDR1 KGHSH and CDR2 LQKENI come from the germline V gene.

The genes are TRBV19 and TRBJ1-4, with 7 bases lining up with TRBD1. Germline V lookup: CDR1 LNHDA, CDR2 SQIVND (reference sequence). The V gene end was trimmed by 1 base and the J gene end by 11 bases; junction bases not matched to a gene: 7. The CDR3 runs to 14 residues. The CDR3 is CASSIGQGVKKLFF. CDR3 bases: TGTGCCAGTAGTATAGGACAGGGAGTGAAGAAACTGTTTTTT.

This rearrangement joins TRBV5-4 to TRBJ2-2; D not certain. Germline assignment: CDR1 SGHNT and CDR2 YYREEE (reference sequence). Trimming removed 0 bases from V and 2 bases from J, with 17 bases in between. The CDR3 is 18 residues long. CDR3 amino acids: CASSLAVQPKTNTGELFF. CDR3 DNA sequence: TGTGCCAGCAGCTTGGCCGTCCAACCTAAGACAAACACCGGGGAGCTGTTTTTT.

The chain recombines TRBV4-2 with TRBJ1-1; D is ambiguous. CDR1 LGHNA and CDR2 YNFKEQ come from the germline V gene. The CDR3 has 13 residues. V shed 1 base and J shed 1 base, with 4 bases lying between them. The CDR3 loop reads CASSQGQNTEAFF. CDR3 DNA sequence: TGTGCCAGCAGCCAAGGACAGAACACTGAAGCTTTCTTT.